The following is a TCR beta chain sequence with its context. Sample time point: peripheral blood 6 weeks after treatment start. Per-patient samples, pretreatment and on-treatment, numbered 1 to 8. Per germline, CDR1 MNHEY and CDR2 SVGAGI. V was pared by 7 bases and J by 5 bases, with 17 bases between. The CDR3 is 14 residues long. This sample is part of a study of PD-L1 blockade in urothelial cancer. The overall study: Blood was analyzed 3 weeks (second dose) and 6 weeks after treatment start. Blood-derived samples held a median around 140,000 T cells.

Here immunoSEQ multiplex PCR was the method, and the copy in TCRdb shows in-frame clones only, minus some. Seen here are 120,000 or so clones, 86% observed once, and the top ten hold approximately 2.4%. The sequence was obtained from a man in his forties or fifties with urothelial cancer. Sequencing was performed on PBMCs, taken around atezolizumab (anti-PD-L1) treatment. This rearrangement joins TRBV6-5 to TRBJ1-1; the D is unclear. The CDR3 sequence: CASTMGGLSTEAFF. CDR3 DNA sequence: TGTGCCAGCACGATGGGAGGGCTTAGTACTGAAGCTTTCTTT.